These 5 T cell receptor beta chains originate from one sample sequenced in a study of TIL therapy for anti-PD-1-resistant metastatic lung cancer. Sequencing used immunoSEQ v3. The repertoire was sequenced with immunoSEQ multiplex PCR; TCRdb's copy has only in-frame clones and lacks some. The data hold about 100,000 clones, with about three fifths observed a single time. Stated time point: pre-treatment sample, taken before nivolumab and TIL therapy. The tumor samples were excised metastases, mostly pleural nodules or supraclavicular lymph nodes. Sequences were derived from tumor tissue, sampled at baseline. The receptors were sampled from a person between 30 and 79 years old with non-small cell lung cancer.

V usage is TRBV7-9 and J usage is TRBJ2-2; 9 positions agree with TRBD1. This CDR3 region has 12 residues. Germline assignment: CDR1 SEHNR and CDR2 FQNEAQ (reference sequence). Trimming at V came to 8 bases and at J to 15 bases, leaving 10 bases not matched to a gene. The CDR3: CASELEQGAMFF. The CDR3 DNA is TGTGCCAGCGAACTCGAACAGGGGGCGATGTTTTTT.

The chain has TRBV18 and TRBJ2-5; possible D gene TRBD1, 5 bases. CDR3 length: 14 residues. V lost 3 bases and J 2 bases, leaving 10 bases between the germline ends. Germline CDR1 reads KGHSH; CDR2 reads LQKENI. CDR3 in amino acids: CASSPRRTQETQYF. The CDR3 DNA is TGTGCCAGCTCACCCCGACGGACACAAGAGACCCAGTACTTC.

The J gene is TRBJ2-1, the V gene TRBV7-2; D gene ambiguous. The CDR3 contains 15 residues. Trimming took off 1 base at V and 0 bases at J, with 7 bases between the two ends. The germline gives CDR1 SGHTA, CDR2 FQGNSA. This CDR3 reads CASSLEGRSYNEQFF. In DNA form, the CDR3 reads TGTGCCAGCAGCTTAGAAGGTCGCTCCTACAATGAGCAGTTCTTC.

This chain links TRBV5-6 with TRBJ2-1, with 10 positions matching TRBD2. With 1 base clipped from V and 5 bases from J, the junction kept 6 bases outside the gene matches. CDR3 length: 16 residues. In germline, CDR1 is SGHDT, CDR2 YYEEEE. The CDR3, as DNA: TGTGCCAGCAGCTTGTATGGAGCGGGAGGGGACAATGAGCAGTTCTTC. Its translation is CASSLYGAGGDNEQFF.

The chain couples TRBV7-2 to TRBJ2-7, with TRBD1 matching 7 bases. CDR3 length: 14 amino acids. Trimming cost V 5 bases and J 0 bases; bases outside gene matches: 4. Germline V gives CDR1 SGHTA, CDR2 FQGNSA. This chain's CDR3 is CASSEQGFSYEQYF. CDR3 DNA sequence: TGTGCCAGCAGCGAACAGGGGTTCTCCTACGAGCAGTACTTC.